The rows below give T cell receptor beta chains drawn from one sample of a study of blood T cell repertoires in COVID-19. Repertoires were generated with immunoSEQ multiplex PCR, while TCRdb's copy carries only in-frame clones and drops some. Of more than 70,000 clones listed, 86% were seen once; the top ten hold roughly 1.2%. The sequenced sample consisted of peripheral blood. The receptors shown here come from a man of 80 years or more with active or convalescent COVID-19. The CDR3 runs from the conserved cysteine through the conserved F or W. The D gene is left open where the match is weak. Not all rows give a size; the values are once, few, many and, for expanded clones, a class.

cdr3_nt: TGCGCCAGCAGCTTGGGAGGAGGAGACACTGAAGCTTTCTTT
cdr3_aa: CASSLGGGDTEAFF
d_call: NA
j_call: TRBJ1-1
v_call: TRBV5-1
clone_size: once

cdr3_nt: TGTGCCAGCAGCTCCAGCCATGGGACAGCCGATCAGTTCTTC
cdr3_aa: CASSSSHGTADQFF
d_call: TRBD1
j_call: TRBJ2-1
v_call: TRBV7-9
clone_size: NA

cdr3_nt: TGTGCTAGCAGCTTAGGGGGGACAGGGATCAATGAGCAGTTCTTC
cdr3_aa: CASSLGGTGINEQFF
d_call: TRBD1
j_call: TRBJ2-1
v_call: TRBV7-7
clone_size: NA

cdr3_nt: TGTGCCAGCAGCGTCGGCCTGTTACTAGCGGGAGCGGACACCGGGGAGCTGTTTTTT
cdr3_aa: CASSVGLLLAGADTGELFF
d_call: TRBD2
j_call: TRBJ2-2
v_call: TRBV9
clone_size: NA

cdr3_nt: TGCGCCAGCAGCCAAGAGGTGGCTGGGAGCTCCTACAATGAGCAGTTCTTC
cdr3_aa: CASSQEVAGSSYNEQFF
d_call: NA
j_call: TRBJ2-1
v_call: TRBV4-1
clone_size: NA

cdr3_nt: TGTGCCAGCAGTAACAAGCGGGGTACCTACGAGCAGTACTTC
cdr3_aa: CASSNKRGTYEQYF
d_call: TRBD2
j_call: TRBJ2-7
v_call: TRBV25-1
clone_size: NA

cdr3_nt: TGCAGCGTTGAAGGGGCCGGGAACGGGGAGACCCAGTACTTC
cdr3_aa: CSVEGAGNGETQYF
d_call: NA
j_call: TRBJ2-5
v_call: TRBV29-1
clone_size: NA

cdr3_nt: TGCAGCGTTGACCCAGCGGGGGCAAACAATGAGCAGTTCTTC
cdr3_aa: CSVDPAGANNEQFF
d_call: TRBD2
j_call: TRBJ2-1
v_call: TRBV29-1
clone_size: medium-sized

cdr3_nt: TGTGCCAGTGATAGTGCGGGGGCGGGAGCTTTCTTT
cdr3_aa: CASDSAGAGAFF
d_call: NA
j_call: TRBJ1-1
v_call: TRBV27
clone_size: once

cdr3_nt: TGTGCCAGCATACGCACGACTAATGAGCAGTTCTTC
cdr3_aa: CASIRTTNEQFF
d_call: NA
j_call: TRBJ2-1
v_call: TRBV2
clone_size: NA

cdr3_nt: TGTGCCAGCAGCCAGACTAGCGCCACAGATACGCAGTATTTT
cdr3_aa: CASSQTSATDTQYF
d_call: TRBD2
j_call: TRBJ2-3
v_call: TRBV9
clone_size: NA

cdr3_nt: TGTGCCATCAGTGACCAACAGAACACTGAAGCTTTCTTT
cdr3_aa: CAISDQQNTEAFF
d_call: NA
j_call: TRBJ1-1
v_call: TRBV10-3
clone_size: NA

cdr3_nt: TGCGCCTCAGCCAAGTCTCTAGCGGGAGTATACAATGAGCAGTTCTTC
cdr3_aa: CASAKSLAGVYNEQFF
d_call: TRBD2
j_call: TRBJ2-1
v_call: TRBV4-3
clone_size: NA

cdr3_nt: TGTGCCAGCAGCTCTCGGACTAGCGGATACAATGAGCAGTTCTTC
cdr3_aa: CASSSRTSGYNEQFF
d_call: TRBD2
j_call: TRBJ2-1
v_call: TRBV7-6
clone_size: NA

cdr3_nt: TGTGCCAGCAGCTTTTTTGGGATGGGGACAGCTAACACTGAAGCTTTCTTT
cdr3_aa: CASSFFGMGTANTEAFF
d_call: TRBD1
j_call: TRBJ1-1
v_call: TRBV5-6
clone_size: NA

cdr3_nt: TGTGCCAGCAGCCCCGGACTAGCGGGAGGCCGAACAGATACGCAGTATTTT
cdr3_aa: CASSPGLAGGRTDTQYF
d_call: TRBD2
j_call: TRBJ2-3
v_call: TRBV7-9
clone_size: NA

cdr3_nt: TGTGCCAGCAGCGCCCGCCAGGCCCGGGGAGGCTACACCTTC
cdr3_aa: CASSARQARGGYTF
d_call: NA
j_call: TRBJ1-2
v_call: TRBV9
clone_size: NA

cdr3_nt: TGTGCCAGCAGGACGACAGGGGGCCTTCAGCCCCAGCATTTT
cdr3_aa: CASRTTGGLQPQHF
d_call: TRBD1
j_call: TRBJ1-5
v_call: TRBV28
clone_size: NA

cdr3_nt: TGTGCCACCAGAGCGGGGCTAGCGGGAAAGAATGAGCAGTTCTTC
cdr3_aa: CATRAGLAGKNEQFF
d_call: TRBD2
j_call: TRBJ2-1
v_call: TRBV24-1
clone_size: NA

cdr3_nt: TGTGCCAGCAGTCGGGACAGGGGCTACAATGAGCAGTTCTTC
cdr3_aa: CASSRDRGYNEQFF
d_call: TRBD1
j_call: TRBJ2-1
v_call: TRBV7-2
clone_size: NA

cdr3_nt: TGTGCCAGCAGTTTATCGCGGGCGAACTATGGCTACACCTTC
cdr3_aa: CASSLSRANYGYTF
d_call: NA
j_call: TRBJ1-2
v_call: TRBV27
clone_size: NA

cdr3_nt: TGCAGCGTCAGGGACAGGGTAGGCTACACCTTC
cdr3_aa: CSVRDRVGYTF
d_call: TRBD1
j_call: TRBJ1-2
v_call: TRBV29-1
clone_size: NA

cdr3_nt: TGTGCCTGGAGTGACCGGACTCCTATCCTAGAGACCCAGTACTTC
cdr3_aa: CAWSDRTPILETQYF
d_call: NA
j_call: TRBJ2-5
v_call: TRBV30
clone_size: NA

cdr3_nt: TGCACCAGCAGCCCCCAGGGCACCGGGGAGCTGTTTTTT
cdr3_aa: CTSSPQGTGELFF
d_call: NA
j_call: TRBJ2-2
v_call: TRBV1
clone_size: NA

cdr3_nt: TGCAGCGTTGACCGCGGTGGCGCAGATACGCAGTATTTT
cdr3_aa: CSVDRGGADTQYF
d_call: NA
j_call: TRBJ2-3
v_call: TRBV29-1
clone_size: NA

cdr3_nt: TGTGCCAGCGAGCCGCGGGTGGGAGATACGCAGTATTTT
cdr3_aa: CASEPRVGDTQYF
d_call: NA
j_call: TRBJ2-3
v_call: TRBV11-2
clone_size: NA

cdr3_nt: TGTGCCAGCAGTACATACCGGGATGAGCAGTTCTTC
cdr3_aa: CASSTYRDEQFF
d_call: NA
j_call: TRBJ2-1
v_call: TRBV7-9
clone_size: NA

cdr3_nt: TGTGCCAGTAGCCGGGACAGGGTGACCTACGAGCAGTACTTC
cdr3_aa: CASSRDRVTYEQYF
d_call: TRBD1
j_call: TRBJ2-7
v_call: TRBV19
clone_size: NA

cdr3_nt: TGTGCCAGCAGCGTAGGGGCTAGCGGGGAGACCCAGTACTTC
cdr3_aa: CASSVGASGETQYF
d_call: TRBD2
j_call: TRBJ2-5
v_call: TRBV9
clone_size: NA

cdr3_nt: TGTGCCAGCAGCCGCGACACTAACTATGGCTACACCTTC
cdr3_aa: CASSRDTNYGYTF
d_call: NA
j_call: TRBJ1-2
v_call: TRBV5-5
clone_size: NA

cdr3_nt: TGTGCCAGCAGCAAAGATCACACCCCCTACGAGCAGTACTTC
cdr3_aa: CASSKDHTPYEQYF
d_call: NA
j_call: TRBJ2-7
v_call: TRBV21-1
clone_size: NA

cdr3_nt: TGTGCCAGCAGCGTAGACGGGGGGTATGGCTACACCTTC
cdr3_aa: CASSVDGGYGYTF
d_call: NA
j_call: TRBJ1-2
v_call: TRBV9
clone_size: NA

cdr3_nt: TGTGCCAGCAGCCCACTAGCGGGAATGATTAATGAGCAGTTCTTC
cdr3_aa: CASSPLAGMINEQFF
d_call: TRBD2
j_call: TRBJ2-1
v_call: TRBV7-6
clone_size: NA

cdr3_nt: TGTGCCAGCAGCGCCCAGCCTCGGGATGAGCAGTTCTTC
cdr3_aa: CASSAQPRDEQFF
d_call: NA
j_call: TRBJ2-1
v_call: TRBV7-8
clone_size: NA

cdr3_nt: TGCAGTGCTAGCCAGGGGTACGAGCAGTACTTC
cdr3_aa: CSASQGYEQYF
d_call: NA
j_call: TRBJ2-7
v_call: TRBV20-1
clone_size: NA

cdr3_nt: TGTGCCAGCAGCCCCTGGCCCAGACAGGGCGACTACGAGCAGTACTTC
cdr3_aa: CASSPWPRQGDYEQYF
d_call: TRBD1
j_call: TRBJ2-7
v_call: TRBV3-1/TRBV3-2
clone_size: NA

cdr3_nt: TGTGCCAGCAGCTCCCGACAGGGGCCCTACGAGCAGTACTTC
cdr3_aa: CASSSRQGPYEQYF
d_call: TRBD1
j_call: TRBJ2-7
v_call: TRBV11-3
clone_size: NA

cdr3_nt: TGTGCCAGCAGCTCGCAGACAGGGGCGGGTGAAAAACTGTTTTTT
cdr3_aa: CASSSQTGAGEKLFF
d_call: TRBD1
j_call: TRBJ1-4
v_call: TRBV7-9
clone_size: once

cdr3_nt: TGTGCCACCGGCCTAGCGGGGCAACAAGAGACCCAGTACTTC
cdr3_aa: CATGLAGQQETQYF
d_call: TRBD2
j_call: TRBJ2-5
v_call: TRBV7-2
clone_size: NA

cdr3_nt: TGTGCCAGCAGCTGGGGAGGTCCCTTACACAGCACAGATACGCAGTATTTT
cdr3_aa: CASSWGGPLHSTDTQYF
d_call: NA
j_call: TRBJ2-3
v_call: TRBV5-4
clone_size: NA

cdr3_nt: TGCAGCGTTGGATGGACAGGGCCCACAGATACGCAGTATTTT
cdr3_aa: CSVGWTGPTDTQYF
d_call: TRBD1
j_call: TRBJ2-3
v_call: TRBV29-1
clone_size: NA

cdr3_nt: TGTGCCAGCTCACCAGGACTAGCGGGACTATACAATGAGCAGTTCTTC
cdr3_aa: CASSPGLAGLYNEQFF
d_call: TRBD2
j_call: TRBJ2-1
v_call: TRBV18
clone_size: few

cdr3_nt: TGTGCCAGCTCACCCGACAGGGGAGGCTCACCCCTCCACTTT
cdr3_aa: CASSPDRGGSPLHF
d_call: TRBD1
j_call: TRBJ1-6
v_call: TRBV18
clone_size: few

cdr3_nt: TGTGCCAGCTCACCGGCAAGTTCGAACTATGGCTACACCTTC
cdr3_aa: CASSPASSNYGYTF
d_call: NA
j_call: TRBJ1-2
v_call: TRBV18
clone_size: NA

cdr3_nt: TGTGCCAGCAGCGTATCGACTACCTCCTACGAGCAGTACTTC
cdr3_aa: CASSVSTTSYEQYF
d_call: NA
j_call: TRBJ2-7
v_call: TRBV9
clone_size: NA

cdr3_nt: TGTGCCAGCAGCTTGGGGGGGCCTAACGGTCGTCAGCCCCAGCATTTT
cdr3_aa: CASSLGGPNGRQPQHF
d_call: NA
j_call: TRBJ1-5
v_call: TRBV5-6
clone_size: few

cdr3_nt: TGTGCCAGCAGCTTGGAAGTTTCAGGCGAGCAGTACTTC
cdr3_aa: CASSLEVSGEQYF
d_call: NA
j_call: TRBJ2-7
v_call: TRBV5-6
clone_size: NA

cdr3_nt: TGTGCCAGCAGTTTTTCGGGGTCTGGAAACACCATATATTTT
cdr3_aa: CASSFSGSGNTIYF
d_call: NA
j_call: TRBJ1-3
v_call: TRBV28
clone_size: NA

cdr3_nt: TGTGCCAGCAGTTCCCACGACGGTGGGGCAGAAAAACTGTTTTTT
cdr3_aa: CASSSHDGGAEKLFF
d_call: NA
j_call: TRBJ1-4
v_call: TRBV28
clone_size: NA

cdr3_nt: TGTGCCAGCAGCCAGGGTAACTATGGAAACGGGGAGCTGTTTTTT
cdr3_aa: CASSQGNYGNGELFF
d_call: NA
j_call: TRBJ2-2
v_call: TRBV3-1/TRBV3-2
clone_size: NA

cdr3_nt: TGCAGCGTTGTCCTAGCGGGGATCTACGAGCAGTACTTC
cdr3_aa: CSVVLAGIYEQYF
d_call: TRBD2
j_call: TRBJ2-7
v_call: TRBV29-1
clone_size: NA

cdr3_nt: TGTGCCACCAGTGATTTGCCGGGGGATACGCAGTATTTT
cdr3_aa: CATSDLPGDTQYF
d_call: NA
j_call: TRBJ2-3
v_call: TRBV24-1
clone_size: few

cdr3_nt: TGCGCCAGCAGCCAAACAGGGGGTGGGGAGACCCAGTACTTC
cdr3_aa: CASSQTGGGETQYF
d_call: TRBD1
j_call: TRBJ2-5
v_call: TRBV4-3
clone_size: many

cdr3_nt: TGTGCCAGCAGTTTAACAGGGGGCAGGTCTGGAAACACCATATATTTT
cdr3_aa: CASSLTGGRSGNTIYF
d_call: TRBD1
j_call: TRBJ1-3
v_call: TRBV7-2
clone_size: once

cdr3_nt: TGTGCCAGCACTCGACAGACAGCTAACTATGGCTACACCTTC
cdr3_aa: CASTRQTANYGYTF
d_call: NA
j_call: TRBJ1-2
v_call: TRBV28
clone_size: NA

cdr3_nt: TGTGCCAGCTCCCCCGGAGGGGGCAATCAGCCCCAGCATTTT
cdr3_aa: CASSPGGGNQPQHF
d_call: NA
j_call: TRBJ1-5
v_call: TRBV18
clone_size: NA

cdr3_nt: TGTGCCAGCAGCTTCAGATCAGCTTCGACAGGGAACAATGAGCAGTTCTTC
cdr3_aa: CASSFRSASTGNNEQFF
d_call: TRBD1
j_call: TRBJ2-1
v_call: TRBV11-3
clone_size: NA

cdr3_nt: TGTGCCAGTAGTATAGAGGGACTAGCGGGAAGCGAGCAGTACTTC
cdr3_aa: CASSIEGLAGSEQYF
d_call: TRBD2
j_call: TRBJ2-7
v_call: TRBV19
clone_size: NA

cdr3_nt: TGTGCCAGTAGTAGCGGGGGGATCGCGCTGAGCTCCTACAATGAGCAGTTCTTC
cdr3_aa: CASSSGGIALSSYNEQFF
d_call: TRBD2
j_call: TRBJ2-1
v_call: TRBV19
clone_size: NA